The entry below gives a single T cell receptor (beta chain) sequence along with its context. The target of this receptor is not known. Nothing much larger sits one base from this clone, and base qualities are not available. The CDR3 regions of human TCRbeta chains were analyzed by immunosequencing. For the original study's pipeline: TCRs in the repertoires were matched against a reference library of SARS-CoV-2-specific TCRs that had been generated with the MIRA antigen-specificity platform. Breadth meant the fraction of unique TCRs that were SARS-CoV-2-associated, whereas depth meant the fraction of total T cells that were SARS-CoV-2-associated. Each spike-specific TCR was assigned to its reactive spike region and to a CD4 or CD8 class using the MIRA data. Log10-transformed breadth and depth values were compared by one-way ANOVA with Sidak's multiple comparisons tests. Imported from immuneACCESS, the table was reduced by TCRdb to in-frame sequences with V and J called. These copies leave out some clones; in studies compared against another copy, an unresolved V gene accounts for under half, and the cause of the remainder is not known. V and J calls and clone size come straight from that table; D and trimming were deduced from the DNA. The table for this sample lists about 180,000 clones; 94% of them were counted only once. The ten biggest clones cover around 1.6% of the sample.

These data originate in a study of T cell responses to AZD1222 COVID-19 vaccine (dated by TCRdb to about 2021). About the investigation overall: A total of about 230 trial participants underwent TCR sequencing, of whom some 210 received two doses of AZD1222 and some 26 received two doses of the MenACWY control vaccine. Trial participants were enrolled into age subgroups of 18-55, 56-69 and 70-plus years, which contained around 140, 26 and 57 TCR-sequenced participants, respectively.

Here V drops 7 bases and J drops 2 bases, and the junction holds 7 bases not matched to any gene. In the germline V gene (reference sequence), CDR1 corresponds to WNHNN and CDR2 to SYGVQD. Taken from cysteine to phenylalanine, the CDR3 has 14 residues. The read is trimmed to its CDR3 DNA, 42 bases read in frame from base 1. This specimen's time point label, per the study, means: about 28 days (+/-7) after the second vaccine dose. AZD1222 recipients with second doses at about 4 weeks or about 12 weeks were pooled, because spike-specific TCR depth and breadth did not differ between schedules. Samples from vaccinated people were obtained from the UK trials COV001 and COV002, which included a single-blind randomized controlled phase 2/3 trial of AZD1222 (ChAdOx1 nCoV-19) in healthy adults. For TCRbeta chain sequencing, PBMC samples from trial participants were taken at day 0 and at day 28 after the second dose.

Study-wide conclusions, independent of this receptor: A significant rise in spike-specific TCR breadth and depth was observed after two AZD1222 doses relative to day 0 and relative to MenACWY recipients. The whole spike protein was spanned by vaccine-associated CD4 TCRs, and dominant responses were seen in regions 160-218 and 743-854. Reportedly, close to half of the unique spike-specific TCRs recognized epitopes lying outside the regions that are mutated in the B.1.351 and B.1.1.7 variants. Because no samples from the day 14 peak response were available, repertoires could be characterized only after the peak T cell response. Conclusions about previously exposed vaccinees were limited because only six AZD1222 recipients were SARS-CoV-2 seropositive at baseline. Most participants were white British and females outnumbered males, and the authors suggested that clonal diversity may have been underestimated. The 56-69-year group was small, and its depth increase did not reach significance, likely because of low power.

Recombination joined TRBV10-1 with TRBJ1-2; 7 of the junction bases match TRBD1. The sequencing here drew on peripheral blood, taken 28 days after the second AZD1222 dose. This clonotype was obtained from an adult who received the AZD1222 COVID-19 vaccine. The CDR3 corresponds to CASTSLTGNYGYTF. The nucleotide sequence reads as follows: TGCGCCAGCACCTCATTGACAGGGAACTATGGCTACACCTTC.